What follows describes a single T cell receptor beta chain. A few counts support this clone. Its antigen remains unidentified. Base qualities are not recorded, but no much larger clone differs from it by a single base. The germline V end is reduced by 4 bases and the J end by 8 bases; junction bases left unmatched: 4. The CDR3 runs 14 residues from the cysteine to the phenylalanine. The entry retains the CDR3 DNA only, 42 bases that are in frame from base 1. For CDR1 and CDR2, the germline V gene (reference sequence) lists LNHDA and SQIVND. The entire isolated RNA was reverse transcribed using the High Capacity cDNA Reverse Transcription Kit, and thus expressed TCRB transcripts were sequenced. Naive, central memory and regulatory T cell samples underwent deep immunoSEQ sequencing, averaging around 3.6 million total reads per sample. Sorted cells were lysed in RLT buffer, and RNA was extracted using DNase-treated RNeasy Micro or Mini kits according to cell number. Each cell subset was processed separately to prevent cross-contamination, with patient and healthy donor samples processed together. The immunoSEQ multiplex PCR was used to amplify TCRB sequences from cDNA, generating 87-bp fragments that spanned the CDR3 region. Sequencing of the amplicons was performed on the Illumina HiSeq platform. On the authors' methods: Synthetic template baselines were used to correct PCR bias computationally, reads within Hamming distance 2 were collapsed, and singletons that could not be merged were discarded. By aligning reads against IMGT, V, D and J genes, CDR3 length, and insertions or deletions at six rearrangement sites were assigned. Clonotype counts were normalized to sorted cell number within each subset before computing true diversity and Gini coefficients with the tcR R package. Repertoire sharing was quantified using the overlap coefficient calculated on TCRB nucleotide sequences. Out-of-frame TCRB sequences from naive cells were analyzed as a proxy for the pre-selection repertoire. Held by TCRdb, this immuneACCESS table contains in-frame sequences only and omits some clones. Under half of the omission traces to an unresolved V gene where checked; the cause of the rest is unknown. V and J calls and clone size are those listed in that table; D and trimming were worked out from the DNA. In all, the sample holds 200,000 to 250,000 clones, and around 14% of those were seen once. The ten top clones hold more than 0.02% of the sample.

The sample originates from a study of beta chain features in type 1 diabetes listed by TCRdb under 2018. About the full investigation: Mean age, gender distribution, total cell number and subset yield did not differ between patients and healthy donors. In the study, recently diagnosed type 1 diabetes patients and matched healthy donors were compared on the TCRB repertoires of their sorted circulating CD4+ T cell subsets. Regulatory and stem cell-like memory subsets were isolated from only 8 patients and roughly eight healthy donors, whereas naive and central memory subsets came from all 30 or so donors. Across all samples, 107,917,701 sorted cells were examined, and cell number per subset correlated strongly with RNA yield. Study-wide findings and limitations: Shorter templates might have been favored by PCR, but patient and control samples were amplified and corrected together, so both groups would have been affected equally by any skew. Because cDNA was sequenced instead of genomic DNA, highly expressing activated cells could be over-represented, though the groups showed no difference in activation or CD3 levels. Fewer insertions and more nucleotide deletions at VDJ recombination sites were observed in patients with type 1 diabetes, implying thymic rearrangement abnormalities. Naive, central memory and regulatory TCRB repertoires appeared to be more alike among patients than among healthy donors. A moderate but significant shortening of TCRB CDR3 length was observed in type 1 diabetes patients in all four CD4+ subsets. Because the HLA sub-analyses included only small numbers of individuals, any influence of HLA type on TCRB rearrangement was left unresolved.

Each donor gave one peripheral blood draw, averaging approximately 110 mL, which was collected into heparinised tubes. Naive, central memory, regulatory and stem cell-like memory CD4+ T cells were sorted on a BD FACSAria II using a panel including CD45RO, CCR7, CD25, CD127, CD95 and CD27. Purity was above 98% for every sorted population. PBMCs were isolated immediately by Lymphoprep density gradient centrifugation and stained directly without culture. So that batch effects would be minimized, each experiment stained and sorted samples in pairs, pairing one healthy donor with one patient. Sequenced sample: naive CD4+ T cells from blood. The sample's cell subset or site label is to be understood as: true naive CD4+ T cells. This clonotype was sampled from a woman between 40 and 50 years old in good health. Recombination connected TRBV19 to TRBJ1-6, and 8 junctional nucleotides match TRBD1. The CDR3 reads CASSRQGSDSPLHF. The sequenced DNA is TGTGCCAGTAGTAGACAGGGGTCCGATTCACCCCTCCACTTT.